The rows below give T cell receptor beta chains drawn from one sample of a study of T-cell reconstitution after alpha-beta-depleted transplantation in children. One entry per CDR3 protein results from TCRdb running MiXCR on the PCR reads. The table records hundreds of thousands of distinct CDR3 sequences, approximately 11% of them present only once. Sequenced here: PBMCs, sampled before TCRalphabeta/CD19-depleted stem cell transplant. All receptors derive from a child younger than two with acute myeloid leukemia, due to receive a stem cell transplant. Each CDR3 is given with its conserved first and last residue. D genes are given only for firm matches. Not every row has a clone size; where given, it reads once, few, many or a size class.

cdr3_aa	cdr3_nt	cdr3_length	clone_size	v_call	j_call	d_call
CASTNRGAGYEQFF	TGTGCCAGCACCAACCGGGGCGCCGGGTATGAGCAGTTCTTC	14	many	TRBV6-2/TRBV6-3	TRBJ2-1	-
CAWKDSAYEQYF	TGTGCCTGGAAAGACTCAGCCTACGAGCAGTACTTC	12	-	TRBV30	TRBJ2-7	-
CASSLDQEPNIQYF	TGCGCCAGCAGCTTGGATCAGGAACCAAACATTCAGTACTTC	14	many	TRBV5-1	TRBJ2-4	-
CASSDYPPGQGGEQFF	TGCGCCAGCAGCGATTACCCCCCGGGACAGGGGGGTGAGCAGTTCTTC	16	many	TRBV5-1	TRBJ2-1	TRBD1
CASSLDGGGIQPQHF	TGCGCCAGCAGCTTGGATGGGGGCGGCATTCAGCCCCAGCATTTT	15	many	TRBV5-1	TRBJ1-5	-
CASSTGPMNTEAFF	TGTGCCAGTAGTACGGGCCCCATGAACACTGAAGCTTTCTTT	14	few	TRBV19	TRBJ1-1	-
CASGTGGHNEQFF	TGTGCCAGCGGGACAGGGGGCCACAATGAGCAGTTCTTC	13	few	TRBV21-1	TRBJ2-1	-
CSVDGRGTSLFNEQFF	TGCAGCGTTGACGGGCGCGGGACTAGCCTCTTTAATGAGCAGTTCTTC	16	many	TRBV29-1	TRBJ2-1	TRBD2
CASRRTGASGEQYF	TGTGCCAGCAGAAGAACAGGGGCCTCGGGCGAGCAGTACTTC	14	many	TRBV2	TRBJ2-7	TRBD1
CSGLTGGGHNEQFF	TGCAGCGGCCTGACAGGGGGAGGTCACAATGAGCAGTTCTTC	14	many	TRBV29-1	TRBJ2-1	TRBD1
CSVDRGLKEAFF	TGCAGCGTCGACAGGGGACTTAAAGAAGCTTTCTTT	12	many	TRBV29-1	TRBJ1-1	TRBD1
CSAPVVGGGGKVPGELFF	TGCAGTGCCCCGGTCGTTGGCGGGGGGGGAAAAGTGCCCGGGGAGCTGTTTTTT	18	many	TRBV20-1	TRBJ2-2	TRBD2
CAIRQGANTGELFF	TGTGCCATCAGACAGGGGGCGAACACCGGGGAGCTGTTTTTT	14	many	TRBV10-3	TRBJ2-2	TRBD1
CASSLDHTEAFF	TGTGCCAGCAGCTTGGACCACACTGAAGCTTTCTTT	12	few	TRBV5-7	TRBJ1-1	-
CASSQVNWHLEQFF	TGTGCCAGCAGCCAAGTAAACTGGCATCTCGAGCAGTTCTTC	14	many	TRBV3-1	TRBJ2-1	-
CSVEGLRGPNVLTF	TGCAGCGTTGAAGGGTTAAGGGGTCCCAACGTCCTGACTTTC	14	many	TRBV29-1	TRBJ2-6	-
CASRESGAAVYEQFF	TGTGCCAGCAGGGAGTCAGGGGCGGCCGTTTATGAGCAGTTCTTC	15	many	TRBV6-1	TRBJ2-1	-
CAISENRGGLAGGYEQYF	TGTGCCATCAGTGAAAACAGGGGGGGACTAGCGGGAGGGTACGAGCAGTACTTC	18	many	TRBV10-3	TRBJ2-7	TRBD2
CAISESKADIYEQYF	TGTGCCATCAGTGAGTCGAAGGCGGATATCTACGAGCAGTACTTC	15	many	TRBV10-3	TRBJ2-7	-
CASSLSYGEQFF	TGTGCCAGCAGTTTATCCTATGGTGAGCAGTTCTTC	12	many	TRBV12-3/TRBV12-4	TRBJ2-1	-
CAISYLESTDTQYF	TGTGCCATCAGTTACCTAGAGAGCACAGATACGCAGTATTTT	14	-	TRBV10-3	TRBJ2-3	-
CASSLAPGGTEAFF	TGCGCCAGCAGCTTGGCCCCCGGGGGCACTGAAGCTTTCTTT	14	many	TRBV5-1	TRBJ1-1	-
CAWGGISYEQYF	TGTGCCTGGGGGGGCATCTCCTACGAGCAGTACTTC	12	-	TRBV30	TRBJ2-7	-
CASSPPASADIQYF	TGTGCCAGCAGCCCCCCCGCTAGCGCTGACATTCAGTACTTC	14	many	TRBV12-3/TRBV12-4	TRBJ2-4	-
CASSLGLAGLTGELFF	TGCGCCAGCAGCTTGGGACTAGCGGGACTCACCGGGGAGCTGTTTTTT	16	many	TRBV5-1	TRBJ2-2	TRBD2
CASSQEVAGFYEQYF	TGTGCCAGCAGCCAAGAAGTAGCGGGGTTCTACGAGCAGTACTTC	15	many	TRBV14	TRBJ2-7	TRBD2
CASSLRIDDAGLAGGPGDEQFF	TGTGCCAGCAGCCTCCGCATCGACGACGCGGGACTAGCGGGAGGACCGGGGGATGAGCAGTTCTTC	22	many	TRBV3-1	TRBJ2-1	TRBD2
CASSLAGTDYEQYF	TGTGCCAGCAGCTTAGCAGGGACCGACTACGAGCAGTACTTC	14	-	TRBV11-2	TRBJ2-7	-
CASSVEPRGGFF	TGTGCCAGCAGCGTCGAGCCAAGAGGGGGTTTCTTT	12	many	TRBV2	TRBJ1-1	-
CASSPPTGELNQPQHF	TGTGCCAGCAGTCCCCCGACAGGGGAGCTCAATCAGCCCCAGCATTTT	16	many	TRBV28	TRBJ1-5	TRBD1
CASSMGYEQYF	TGCGCCAGCAGCATGGGCTACGAGCAGTACTTC	11	many	TRBV5-1	TRBJ2-7	-
CASSPAQGWAEAFF	TGTGCCAGCAGCCCCGCCCAGGGTTGGGCTGAAGCTTTCTTT	14	few	TRBV12-3/TRBV12-4	TRBJ1-1	-
CASSSRTGRMNTEAFF	TGTGCCAGCAGCTCTCGGACAGGGCGAATGAACACTGAAGCTTTCTTT	16	-	TRBV7-2	TRBJ1-1	TRBD1
CSVEGETDTQYF	TGCAGCGTTGAAGGGGAAACAGATACGCAGTATTTT	12	-	TRBV29-1	TRBJ2-3	-
CSARRTGRSYEQYF	TGCAGTGCTAGGAGGACAGGGAGGTCCTACGAGCAGTACTTC	14	many	TRBV20-1	TRBJ2-7	TRBD1
CASSLEGASNSPLHF	TGTGCCAGCAGCTTAGAGGGGGCCTCAAATTCACCCCTCCACTTT	15	many	TRBV7-9	TRBJ1-6	TRBD1
CSARLLGPRLEQYF	TGCAGTGCTAGGCTTCTGGGCCCCAGGCTCGAGCAGTACTTC	14	many	TRBV20-1	TRBJ2-7	-
CASSSGPALGSEQFF	TGCGCCAGCAGCTCAGGGCCCGCCCTGGGGTCTGAGCAGTTCTTC	15	-	TRBV5-1	TRBJ2-1	-
CASSLGGQGISGNTIYF	TGTGCCAGCAGCTTAGGGGGTCAGGGGATCTCTGGAAACACCATATATTTT	17	many	TRBV7-2	TRBJ1-3	-
CSARFGGSVDTQYF	TGCAGTGCTAGGTTTGGCGGGAGCGTAGATACGCAGTATTTT	14	many	TRBV20-1	TRBJ2-3	TRBD2
CASSYSTVRGLFF	TGTGCCAGCAGTTACTCGACAGTGAGAGGGCTGTTTTTT	13	many	TRBV6-2/TRBV6-3	TRBJ2-2	-
CASSLIREETQYF	TGTGCCAGCAGCTTAATCCGGGAGGAGACCCAGTACTTC	13	many	TRBV11-2	TRBJ2-5	-
CASSFTGGAHRQYF	TGCGCCAGCAGCTTCACAGGGGGCGCACATAGGCAGTATTTT	14	-	TRBV5-1	TRBJ2-3	TRBD1
CASSLDPFRYEQYF	TGTGCCAGCAGCTTAGATCCGTTTCGGTACGAGCAGTACTTC	14	many	TRBV7-2	TRBJ2-7	-
CASSFLAMDYEQYF	TGCGCCAGCAGCTTTCTAGCGATGGACTACGAGCAGTACTTC	14	many	TRBV5-1	TRBJ2-7	-
CASSPGTGGNNEQFF	TGTGCCAGCAGTCCCGGGACAGGGGGCAACAATGAGCAGTTCTTC	15	many	TRBV6-1	TRBJ2-1	TRBD1
CAISFMSGGRDGYNEQFF	TGTGCCATCAGTTTTATGAGTGGGGGCAGGGATGGCTACAATGAGCAGTTCTTC	18	few	TRBV2	TRBJ2-1	-
CATSGPLNTGELFF	TGTGCCACCAGTGGACCGCTGAACACCGGGGAGCTGTTTTTT	14	many	TRBV24-1	TRBJ2-2	-
CASSGQIQETQYF	TGTGCCAGCAGTGGACAGATACAAGAGACCCAGTACTTC	13	few	TRBV28	TRBJ2-5	-
CASSPRRTEAFF	TGTGCCAGCTCACCACGCAGGACTGAAGCTTTCTTT	12	many	TRBV18	TRBJ1-1	-
CASSYHRGNTEAFF	TGTGCCAGCAGTTACCACAGGGGGAACACTGAAGCTTTCTTT	14	-	TRBV6-5	TRBJ1-1	TRBD1
CASSPPLRTDTQYF	TGTGCCAGCTCACCACCCCTCAGAACAGATACGCAGTATTTT	14	few	TRBV18	TRBJ2-3	-
CSASLTGGRAGYTF	TGCAGTGCTAGTCTCACAGGGGGCCGGGCTGGCTACACCTTC	14	-	TRBV20-1	TRBJ1-2	TRBD1
CASSLVGTANQPQHF	TGTGCCAGCAGCTTAGTTGGGACGGCTAATCAGCCCCAGCATTTT	15	many	TRBV7-2	TRBJ1-5	-
CASSLAGGPWNEQFF	TGTGCCAGCAGCTTGGCGGGGGGGCCCTGGAATGAGCAGTTCTTC	15	many	TRBV7-9	TRBJ2-1	TRBD2
CASSWTTGGVDGYTF	TGTGCCAGCAGTTGGACGACAGGGGGCGTTGATGGCTACACCTTC	15	many	TRBV6-5	TRBJ1-2	TRBD1